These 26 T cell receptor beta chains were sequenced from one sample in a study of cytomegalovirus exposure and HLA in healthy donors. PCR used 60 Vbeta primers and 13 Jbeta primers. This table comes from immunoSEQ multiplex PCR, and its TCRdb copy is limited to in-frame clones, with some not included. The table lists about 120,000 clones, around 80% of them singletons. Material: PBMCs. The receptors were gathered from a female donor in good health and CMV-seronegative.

Here the CDR3 DNA reads TGTGCCAGCTCACTCGGACAGGGCGATTCACCCCTCCACTTT. Protein: CASSLGQGDSPLHF. The chain combines TRBV18 with TRBJ1-6, with TRBD1 identical over 8 bases. The ends lost 4 bases at V and 8 bases at J; junction bases unmatched: 4. From germline, CDR1 is KGHSH and CDR2 LQKENI. The CDR3 covers 14 residues.

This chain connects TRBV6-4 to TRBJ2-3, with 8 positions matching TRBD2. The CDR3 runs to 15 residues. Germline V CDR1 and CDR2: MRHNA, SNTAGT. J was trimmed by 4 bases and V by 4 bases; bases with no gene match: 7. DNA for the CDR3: TGTGCCAGCAGTGTGTCAGCGGGAGTCGCAGATACGCAGTATTTT. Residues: CASSVSAGVADTQYF.

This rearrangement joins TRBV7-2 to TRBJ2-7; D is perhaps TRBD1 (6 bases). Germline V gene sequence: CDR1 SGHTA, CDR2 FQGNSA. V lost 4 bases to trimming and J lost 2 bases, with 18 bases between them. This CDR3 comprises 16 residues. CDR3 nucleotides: TGTGCCAGCAGCTCAGGGTGGGGGCGGATACCCTACGAGCAGTACTTC. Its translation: CASSSGWGRIPYEQYF.

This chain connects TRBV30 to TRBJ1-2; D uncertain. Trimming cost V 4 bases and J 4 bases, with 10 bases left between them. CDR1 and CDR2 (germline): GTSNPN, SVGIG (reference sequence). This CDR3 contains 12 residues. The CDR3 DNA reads TGTGCCTGGACTCAGGTCGGCTATGGCTACACCTTC. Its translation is CAWTQVGYGYTF.

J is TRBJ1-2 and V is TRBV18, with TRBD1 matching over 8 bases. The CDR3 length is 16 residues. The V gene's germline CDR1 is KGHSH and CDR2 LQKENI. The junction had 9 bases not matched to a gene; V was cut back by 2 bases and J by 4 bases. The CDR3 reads CASSPDRGSGSYGYTF. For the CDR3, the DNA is TGTGCCAGCTCACCAGACAGGGGCTCCGGTAGCTATGGCTACACCTTC.

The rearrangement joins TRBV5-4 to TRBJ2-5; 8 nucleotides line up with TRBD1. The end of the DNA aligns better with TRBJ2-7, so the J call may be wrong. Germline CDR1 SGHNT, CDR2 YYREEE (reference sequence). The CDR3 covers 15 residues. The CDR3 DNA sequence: TGTGCCAGCAGCTTGCTCGGACAGGGAACCTACGAGCAGTACTTC. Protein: CASSLLGQGTYEQYF.

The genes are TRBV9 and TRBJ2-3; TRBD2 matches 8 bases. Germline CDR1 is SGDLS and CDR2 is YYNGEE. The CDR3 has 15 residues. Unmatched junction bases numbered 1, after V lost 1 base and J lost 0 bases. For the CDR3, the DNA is TGTGCCAGCAGCGTACTAGCGGGTAGCACAGATACGCAGTATTTT. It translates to CASSVLAGSTDTQYF.

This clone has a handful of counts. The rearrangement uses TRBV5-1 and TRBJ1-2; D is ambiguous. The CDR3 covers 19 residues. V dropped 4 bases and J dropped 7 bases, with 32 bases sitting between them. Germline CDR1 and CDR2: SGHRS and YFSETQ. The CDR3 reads CASSLNLGSMTPRGSGYTF. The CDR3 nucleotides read TGCGCCAGCAGCCTCAATCTTGGATCAATGACACCGCGTGGGTCTGGCTACACCTTC.

In DNA form, the CDR3 reads TGTGCCAGCACCCAGCGGGGGAGGGATGAGCAGTTCTTC. This codes for CASTQRGRDEQFF. V is TRBV2 and J is TRBJ2-1; 8 positions match TRBD2. This CDR3 has 13 residues. Germline V CDR1 and CDR2: SNHLY, FYNNEI. The V and J ends lost 7 bases and 8 bases, in that order; junction bases with no gene match: 7.

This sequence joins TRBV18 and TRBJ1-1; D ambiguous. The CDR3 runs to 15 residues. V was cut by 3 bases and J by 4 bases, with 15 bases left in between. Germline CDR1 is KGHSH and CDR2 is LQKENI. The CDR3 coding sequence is TGTGCCAGCTCACCGCCTTTACAGCAGACCACTGAAGCTTTCTTT. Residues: CASSPPLQQTTEAFF.

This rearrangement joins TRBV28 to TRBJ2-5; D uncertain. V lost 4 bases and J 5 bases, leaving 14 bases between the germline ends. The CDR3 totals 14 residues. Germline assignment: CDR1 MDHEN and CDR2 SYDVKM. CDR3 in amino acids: CASSSSSRVETQYF. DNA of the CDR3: TGTGCCAGCAGTTCCTCGTCCCGAGTGGAGACCCAGTACTTC. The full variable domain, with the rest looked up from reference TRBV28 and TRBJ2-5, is DVKVTQSSRYLVKRTGEKVFLECVQDMDHENMFWYRQDPGLGLRLIYFSYDVKMKEKGDIPEGYSVSREKKERFSLILESASTNQTSMYLCASSSSSRVETQYFGPGTRLLVL.

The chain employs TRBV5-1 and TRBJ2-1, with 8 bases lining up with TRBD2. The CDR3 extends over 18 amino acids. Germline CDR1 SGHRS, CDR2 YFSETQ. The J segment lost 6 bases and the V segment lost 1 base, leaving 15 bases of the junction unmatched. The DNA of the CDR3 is TGCGCCAGCAGCTTGAGGGCTAGCGGGTATGCTGACTCCAATGAGCAGTTCTTC. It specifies CASSLRASGYADSNEQFF.

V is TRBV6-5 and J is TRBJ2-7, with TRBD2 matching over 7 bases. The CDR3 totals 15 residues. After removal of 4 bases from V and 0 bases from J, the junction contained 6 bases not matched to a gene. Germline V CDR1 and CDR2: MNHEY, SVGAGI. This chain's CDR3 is CASSSTSASSYEQYF. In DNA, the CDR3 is TGTGCCAGCAGTTCAACTAGCGCGAGCTCCTACGAGCAGTACTTC.

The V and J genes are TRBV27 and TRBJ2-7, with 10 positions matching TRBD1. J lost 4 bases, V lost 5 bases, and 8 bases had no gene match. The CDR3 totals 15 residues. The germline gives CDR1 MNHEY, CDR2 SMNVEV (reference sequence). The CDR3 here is CASSKLRDRGYEQYF. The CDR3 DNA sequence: TGTGCCAGCAGTAAACTCCGGGACAGGGGTTACGAGCAGTACTTC.

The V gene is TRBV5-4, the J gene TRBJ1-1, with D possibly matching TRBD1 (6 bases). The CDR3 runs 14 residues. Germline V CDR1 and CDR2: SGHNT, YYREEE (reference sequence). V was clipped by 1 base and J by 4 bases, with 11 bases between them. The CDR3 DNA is TGTGCCAGCAGCTTGTCGGACAGTCGCACTGAAGCTTTCTTT. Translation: CASSLSDSRTEAFF. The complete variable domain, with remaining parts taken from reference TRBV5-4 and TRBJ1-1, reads ETGVTQSPTHLIKTRGQQVTLRCSSQSGHNTVSWYQQALGQGPQFIFQYYREEENGRGNFPPRFSGLQFPNYSSELNVNALELDDSALYLCASSLSDSRTEAFFGQGTRLTVV.

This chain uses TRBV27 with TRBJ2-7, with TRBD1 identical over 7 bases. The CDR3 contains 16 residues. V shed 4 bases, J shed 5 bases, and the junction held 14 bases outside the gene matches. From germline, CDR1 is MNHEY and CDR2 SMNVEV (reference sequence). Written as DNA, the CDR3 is TGTGCCAGCAGTTCATCGAAAACAGGGGTAGTCCACGAGCAGTACTTC. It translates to CASSSSKTGVVHEQYF.

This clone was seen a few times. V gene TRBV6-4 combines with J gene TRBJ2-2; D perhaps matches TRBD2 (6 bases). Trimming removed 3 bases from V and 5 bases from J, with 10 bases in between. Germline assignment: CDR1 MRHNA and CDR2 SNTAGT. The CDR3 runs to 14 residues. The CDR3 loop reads CASSELAGTGELFF. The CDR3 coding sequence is TGTGCCAGCAGTGAACTAGCTGGGACCGGGGAGCTGTTTTTT.

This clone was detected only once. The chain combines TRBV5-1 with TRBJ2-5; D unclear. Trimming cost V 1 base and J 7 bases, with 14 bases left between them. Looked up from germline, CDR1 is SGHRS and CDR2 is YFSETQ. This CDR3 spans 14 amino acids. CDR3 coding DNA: TGCGCCAGCAGCTTGACGGTTGATCGTGGGACCCAGTACTTC. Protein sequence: CASSLTVDRGTQYF.

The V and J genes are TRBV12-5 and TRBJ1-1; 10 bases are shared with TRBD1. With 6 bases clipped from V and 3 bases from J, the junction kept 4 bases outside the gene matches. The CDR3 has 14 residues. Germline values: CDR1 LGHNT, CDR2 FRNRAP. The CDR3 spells CASGKGTGDTEAFF. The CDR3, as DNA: TGTGCTAGTGGCAAAGGGACAGGGGACACTGAAGCTTTCTTT. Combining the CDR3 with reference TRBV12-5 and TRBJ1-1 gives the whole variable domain DARVTQTPRHKVTEMGQEVTMRCQPILGHNTVFWYRQTMMQGLELLAYFRNRAPLDDSGMPKDRFSAEMPDATLATLKIQPSEPRDSAVYFCASGKGTGDTEAFFGQGTRLTVV.

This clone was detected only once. Here the CDR3 reads CASRSLRGAKGANVLTF. CDR3 sequence (DNA): TGTGCCAGCAGATCGCTTCGGGGGGCGAAAGGGGCCAACGTCCTGACTTTC. The V gene is TRBV28, the J gene TRBJ2-6; the D gene is possibly TRBD2 (7 bases). Trimming took off 6 bases at V and 4 bases at J, with 19 bases between the two ends. The germline V gene encodes CDR1 MDHEN and CDR2 SYDVKM. This CDR3 region has 17 residues.

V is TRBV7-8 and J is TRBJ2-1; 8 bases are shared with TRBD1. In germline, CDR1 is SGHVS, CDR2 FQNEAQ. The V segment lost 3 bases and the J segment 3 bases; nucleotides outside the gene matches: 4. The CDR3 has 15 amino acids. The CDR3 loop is CASSLRQGNYNEQFF. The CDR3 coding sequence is TGTGCCAGCAGCTTGCGACAGGGGAACTACAATGAGCAGTTCTTC.

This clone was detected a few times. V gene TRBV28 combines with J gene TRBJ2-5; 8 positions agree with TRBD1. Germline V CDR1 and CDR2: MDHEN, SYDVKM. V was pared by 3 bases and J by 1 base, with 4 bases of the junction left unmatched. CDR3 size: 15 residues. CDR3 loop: CASSLLGQGQETQYF. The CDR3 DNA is TGTGCCAGCAGTTTGCTTGGACAGGGCCAAGAGACCCAGTACTTC.

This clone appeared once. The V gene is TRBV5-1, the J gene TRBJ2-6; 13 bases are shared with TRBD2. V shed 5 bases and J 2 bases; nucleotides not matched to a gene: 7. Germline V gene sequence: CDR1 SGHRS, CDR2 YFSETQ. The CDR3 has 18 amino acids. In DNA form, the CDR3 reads TGCGCCAGCAGTCGGACTAGCGGGAGTTCCGCTGGGGCCAACGTCCTGACTTTC. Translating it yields CASSRTSGSSAGANVLTF.

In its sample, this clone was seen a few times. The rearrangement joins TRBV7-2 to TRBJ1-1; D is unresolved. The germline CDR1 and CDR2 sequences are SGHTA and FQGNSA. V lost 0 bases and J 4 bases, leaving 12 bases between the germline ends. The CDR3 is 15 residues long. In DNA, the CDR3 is TGTGCCAGCAGCTTAGCTCCCAGCCGAGGCACTGAAGCTTTCTTT. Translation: CASSLAPSRGTEAFF.

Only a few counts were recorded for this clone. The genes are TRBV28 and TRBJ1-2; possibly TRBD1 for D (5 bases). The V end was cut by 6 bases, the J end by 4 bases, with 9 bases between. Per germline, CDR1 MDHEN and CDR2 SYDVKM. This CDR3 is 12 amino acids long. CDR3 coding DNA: TGTGCCAGCAGGGGACTAGGCTATGGCTACACCTTC. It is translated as CASRGLGYGYTF.

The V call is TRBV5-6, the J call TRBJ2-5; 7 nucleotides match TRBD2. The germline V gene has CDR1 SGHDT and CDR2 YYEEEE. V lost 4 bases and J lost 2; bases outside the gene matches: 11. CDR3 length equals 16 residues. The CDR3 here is CASSRPRDYTQETQYF. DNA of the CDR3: TGTGCCAGCAGCCGACCCAGGGACTACACTCAAGAGACCCAGTACTTC.